A single T cell receptor (beta chain) is shown here with its context. CDR1 is LNHNV and CDR2 is YYDKDF in the germline V gene (reference sequence). This CDR3 region has 15 residues. V was pared by 5 bases and J by 1 base, with 14 bases between. Repertoires were generated with immunoSEQ multiplex PCR, while TCRdb's copy carries only in-frame clones and drops some. The sample includes 150,000 to 200,000 clones, approximately 90% of them seen just once. This sample stems from a study of blood T cell repertoires in COVID-19. Study-wide context: Collection of acute and convalescent COVID-19 samples took place in the United States, Italy and Spain. T cells, B-cell-depleted T cells, or PBMCs supplied cDNA or gDNA.

The sequenced sample consisted of peripheral blood. This sequence originates from a human donor in a cohort sampled during active COVID-19. The chain links TRBV15 to TRBJ1-2; possible D gene TRBD1, 6 bases. The chain's CDR3 is CATSARGQRNYGYTF. CDR3 DNA: TGTGCCACCAGCGCGAGAGGACAGCGTAACTATGGCTACACCTTC.